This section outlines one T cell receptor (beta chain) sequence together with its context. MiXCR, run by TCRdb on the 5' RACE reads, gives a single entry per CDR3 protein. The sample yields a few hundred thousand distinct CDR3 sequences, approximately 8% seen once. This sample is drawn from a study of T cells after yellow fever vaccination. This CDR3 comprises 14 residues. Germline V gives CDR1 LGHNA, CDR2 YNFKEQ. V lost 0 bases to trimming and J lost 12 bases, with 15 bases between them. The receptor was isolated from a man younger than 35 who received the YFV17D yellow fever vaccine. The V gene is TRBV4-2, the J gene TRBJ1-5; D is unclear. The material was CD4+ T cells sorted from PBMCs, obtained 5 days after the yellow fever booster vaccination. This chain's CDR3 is CASSQEAVSDNQHF. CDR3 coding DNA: TGTGCCAGCAGCCAAGAAGCGGTATCAGACAACCAGCATTTT.